This section outlines one T cell receptor beta chain sequence together with its context. This CDR3 region has 13 residues. V lost 7 bases, J lost 5 bases, and 14 bases lay in between. Germline V gene lookup returns CDR1 MNHNY and CDR2 SVGAGI (reference sequence). These data originate in a study of shared clonotypes between healthy human individuals. The assay ran at deep level. The protocol was immunoSEQ multiplex PCR, while the TCRdb copy is restricted to in-frame clones and leaves out a portion. This table has fewer than 1.6 million clones, approximately 98.5% appearing once. This chain connects TRBV6-6 to TRBJ1-2; D uncertain. The sequenced sample was naive CD4+ T cells sorted from blood. The subset is: CD45RA+ positively selected. The sequence derives from a man aged 25-40 years in good health. The CDR3: CASKTNGPYGYTF. DNA of the CDR3: TGTGCCAGCAAAACCAACGGACCTTATGGCTACACCTTC.